Detailed here is one T cell receptor (beta chain). As yet, its antigen is unknown. The data stem from a study of T cells expressing NK-cell markers. Points from the study as a whole: Leadership of the CD3+CD56-NKG2C+ fraction also belonged to these clonotypes in a handful of donors.

Per the germline V gene, CDR1 is SGHAT and CDR2 is FQNNGV. The CDR3 contains 17 residues. TCRdb re-called the 5' RACE reads, yielding one record per CDR3 amino acid sequence without DNA. The sample includes roughly 450,000 distinct CDR3 sequences. V usage is TRBV11-2 and J usage is TRBJ1-2; no DNA is available, so the TRBD1 call from TCRdb remains unchecked. The sample consisted of blood T cells: a sorted CD56 or NKG2C T cell subset, CD4+ or CD8+ T cells, or bulk PBMC T cells (not recorded which). The TCR was taken from a woman aged 45-65 years in good health. CDR3 in amino acids: CARSLGRVTGAGYGYTF.